This T cell receptor beta chain stems from a study of T cell responses to AZD1222 COVID-19 vaccine. Produced via immunoSEQ multiplex PCR; TCRdb's table is partial and in-frame only. This sample has about 110,000 clones; roughly nine tenths occur once, and the top ten carry around 3.2%. V shed 3 bases, J shed 5 bases, and the junction held 5 bases outside the gene matches. The CDR3 is 15 residues long. Germline V gene data show CDR1 as SGHTA and CDR2 as FQGTGA. Study results and caveats: Only six AZD1222 recipients tested seropositive at baseline. It should be noted that donors were predominantly white British and more often female, and clonal diversity was possibly underestimated.

In this sample, this clone turned up once. What it recognizes is unknown. The source was peripheral blood, collected on day 0 of AZD1222 vaccination. The chain employs TRBV7-3 and TRBJ2-1; 9 bases map to TRBD1. This receptor was taken from an adult in good health. Written as DNA, the CDR3 is TGTGCCAGCAGCTTCCCCGGGACAGGGAACAATGAGCAGTTCTTC. It translates to CASSFPGTGNNEQFF.